Here is one T cell receptor beta chain with its context. Its antigen is unidentified. Looked up from germline, CDR1 is SEHNR and CDR2 is FQNEAQ (reference sequence). V was pared by 5 bases and J by 4 bases, with 6 bases of the junction left unmatched. This CDR3 spans 15 amino acids. The entry originates in a study of shared clonotypes between healthy human individuals. Study results and caveats: Depth was large, yet rarefaction showed that sorted-subset sequencing was incomplete.

The assay was immunoSEQ multiplex PCR, and TCRdb's table has in-frame clones only and misses some. Among over 850,000 clones listed, about four fifths were seen once. Material: memory CD4+ T cells from PBMCs. Sample subset: CD45RA-negative fraction. The rearrangement uses TRBV7-9 and TRBJ2-5, with 11 bases fitting TRBD1. This TCR was sampled from a young man in good health. Some clones in this sample may be carry-over from other donors' samples. The CDR3 DNA reads TGTGCCAGCAGCCAAGGACAGGGGGCTGTAGAGACCCAGTACTTC. This encodes CASSQGQGAVETQYF. Based on the CDR3 plus reference TRBV7-9 and TRBJ2-5, the full variable domain is DTGVSQNPRHKITKRGQNVTFRCDPISEHNRLYWYRQTLGQGPEFLTYFQNEAQLEKSRLLSDRFSAERPKGSFSTLEIQRTEQGDSAMYLCASSQGQGAVETQYFGPGTRLLVL.